The next 28 T cell receptor beta chains were all read from a single sample in a study of blood T cell repertoires in COVID-19. Assay used: immunoSEQ multiplex PCR; TCRdb lists only in-frame clones, some missing. The table shows 150,000 or so clones, with 79% occurring only once. The sequenced sample was peripheral blood. The receptors were gathered from a woman in her 70s with COVID-19, enrolled during active disease.

The chain recombines TRBV7-2 with TRBJ1-1; D perhaps matches TRBD1 (6 bases). V was shortened by 5 bases and J by 1 base, with 14 bases between the two germline ends. CDR1 is SGHTA, CDR2 FQGNSA, per germline. The CDR3 is made up of 15 amino acids. CDR3 coding DNA: TGTGCCAGCAGCCCCTACCTCAGGGGGAACACTGAAGCTTTCTTT. The encoded protein is CASSPYLRGNTEAFF.

The rearrangement links TRBV9 to TRBJ1-2; no firm D call. V was trimmed by 0 bases and J by 0 bases, leaving 9 bases between them. Germline V gene lookup returns CDR1 SGDLS and CDR2 YYNGEE. This CDR3 contains 15 residues. CDR3 residues: CASSVAHTSNYGYTF. In DNA, the CDR3 is TGTGCCAGCAGCGTAGCGCACACCTCTAACTATGGCTACACCTTC.

This chain joins TRBV7-9 and TRBJ2-3, with D possibly matching TRBD2 (6 bases). The ends were cut back, 5 bases at V and 2 bases at J, with 14 bases in the middle. Germline-derived CDR1 and CDR2 are SEHNR and FQNEAQ (reference sequence). There are 15 residues in the CDR3. The CDR3 DNA sequence: TGTGCCAGCAGCGGGACTGGTTCGACCACAGATACGCAGTATTTT. Translated: CASSGTGSTTDTQYF.

V gene TRBV10-1 combines with J gene TRBJ2-1; 11 positions match TRBD2. Germline-derived CDR1 and CDR2 are WNHNN and SYGVQD (reference sequence). V shed 7 bases and J 0 bases; nucleotides not matched to a gene: 8. The CDR3 loop spans 17 amino acids. The CDR3 is CASTTSGGPSSYNEQFF. In DNA form, the CDR3 reads TGCGCCAGCACTACTAGCGGGGGCCCTAGCTCCTACAATGAGCAGTTCTTC.

J is TRBJ1-1 and V is TRBV30, with TRBD1 matching 10 bases. V shed 5 bases, J shed 3 bases, and the junction held 3 bases outside the gene matches. From germline, CDR1 is GTSNPN and CDR2 SVGIG (reference sequence). The CDR3 is made up of 13 amino acids. The DNA of the CDR3 is TGTGCCTGGGACAGGGGGCCAGACACTGAAGCTTTCTTT. The encoded protein is CAWDRGPDTEAFF.

This clone came up once. V gene TRBV14 combines with J gene TRBJ1-1; TRBD1 is a possible D gene (5 bases). V was pared by 1 base and J by 3 bases, with 12 bases between. The CDR3 extends over 15 amino acids. Germline lookup yields CDR1 SGHDN and CDR2 FVKESK. The CDR3 spells CASSQGGGVYTEAFF. The CDR3 bases are TGTGCCAGCAGCCAAGGGGGCGGGGTGTACACTGAAGCTTTCTTT.

The J gene is TRBJ1-2, the V gene TRBV5-1; 10 nucleotides line up with TRBD1. V lost 0 bases, J lost 2 bases, and 4 bases stayed unmatched. Germline V gives CDR1 SGHRS, CDR2 YFSETQ. The CDR3 consists of 16 residues. This CDR3 is CASSLAKGQGNYGYTF. The CDR3 DNA reads as TGCGCCAGCAGCTTGGCAAAGGGACAGGGGAACTATGGCTACACCTTC. The whole variable domain, remainder taken from reference TRBV5-1 and TRBJ1-2, is KAGVTQTPRYLIKTRGQQVTLSCSPISGHRSVSWYQQTPGQGLQFLFEYFSETQRNKGNFPGRFSGRQFSNSRSEMNVSTLELGDSALYLCASSLAKGQGNYGYTFGSGTRLTVV.

This chain connects TRBV28 to TRBJ1-5; 9 bases line up with TRBD1. This CDR3 is built from 16 residues. The junction had 11 bases not matched to a gene; V was cut back by 5 bases and J by 6 bases. Germline CDR1 and CDR2: MDHEN and SYDVKM. CDR3 protein: CASSLLTGTGSQPQHF. The CDR3 DNA is TGTGCCAGCAGTCTCCTGACCGGGACAGGGTCTCAGCCCCAGCATTTT. The complete variable domain, with remaining parts taken from reference TRBV28 and TRBJ1-5, reads DVKVTQSSRYLVKRTGEKVFLECVQDMDHENMFWYRQDPGLGLRLIYFSYDVKMKEKGDIPEGYSVSREKKERFSLILESASTNQTSMYLCASSLLTGTGSQPQHFGDGTRLSIL.

This chain uses TRBV3-1 (or the pseudogene TRBV3-2) with TRBJ1-4, with D maybe TRBD1 (6 bases). This CDR3 contains 14 residues. Germline V gives CDR1 LGHDT, CDR2 YNNKEL (reference sequence). Trimming took off 4 bases at V and 0 bases at J, with 6 bases between the two ends. The CDR3 coding sequence is TGTGCCAGCAGCCGACAGGCAACTAATGAAAAACTGTTTTTT. This gives the protein CASSRQATNEKLFF.

This clone was seen a handful of times. The V gene is TRBV13, the J gene TRBJ2-1, with D possibly TRBD2 on 6 matching bases. Trimming cost V 2 bases and J 0 bases, with 23 bases left between them. Per the germline V gene, CDR1 is PRHDT and CDR2 is FYEKMQ (reference sequence). The CDR3 sequence is 20 residues long. The CDR3 here is CASSLYVRRAGRSSYNEQFF. The CDR3 nucleotides read TGTGCCAGCAGCTTATATGTAAGACGGGCGGGACGAAGCTCCTACAATGAGCAGTTCTTC.

The chain combines TRBV7-2 with TRBJ2-5; 8 positions agree with TRBD2. V shed 9 bases, J shed 2 bases, and the junction held 11 bases outside the gene matches. CDR3 length equals 15 residues. Germline lookup yields CDR1 SGHTA and CDR2 FQGNSA. Here the CDR3 DNA reads TGTGCCAGTGTCGCCCAGCGGGGGCCTCAAGAGACCCAGTACTTC. It translates to CASVAQRGPQETQYF. Supplemented by reference TRBV7-2 and TRBJ2-5, the full variable domain reads GAGVSQSPSNKVTEKGKDVELRCDPISGHTALYWYRQSLGQGLEFLIYFQGNSAPDKSGLPSDRFSAERTGGSVSTLTIQRTQQEDSAVYLCASVAQRGPQETQYFGPGTRLLVL.

The genes are TRBV30 and TRBJ1-1; D gene unclear. The CDR3 contains 13 residues. V dropped 1 base and J dropped 5 bases, with 11 bases sitting between them. The germline V gene has CDR1 GTSNPN and CDR2 SVGIG (reference sequence). The chain's CDR3 is CAWSAAGRTEAFF. CDR3 nucleotide sequence: TGTGCCTGGAGTGCAGCGGGGAGGACTGAAGCTTTCTTT.

The chain is built from TRBV28 and TRBJ1-3, with 10 bases aligning to TRBD1. After removal of 6 bases from V and 6 bases from J, the junction contained 17 bases not matched to a gene. The CDR3 covers 18 residues. Germline assignment: CDR1 MDHEN and CDR2 SYDVKM. CDR3: CASSRWITGTGASNTIYF. The CDR3 nucleotides read TGTGCCAGCAGCCGCTGGATTACCGGGACAGGGGCTTCAAACACCATATATTTT.

The rearrangement uses TRBV7-8 and TRBJ2-5, with 7 positions matching TRBD1. The V gene end was trimmed by 5 bases and the J gene end by 2 bases; junction bases not matched to a gene: 5. The V gene's germline CDR1 is SGHVS and CDR2 FQNEAQ. The CDR3 consists of 14 residues. CDR3 loop: CASSNLGQQETQYF. CDR3 DNA: TGTGCCAGCAGCAACTTGGGACAGCAAGAGACCCAGTACTTC.

This clone showed up just once. The chain has TRBV7-2 and TRBJ1-1; D gene ambiguous. The V and J ends lost 2 bases and 5 bases respectively, with 12 bases between them. CDR1 SGHTA and CDR2 FQGNSA come from the germline V gene. CDR3 length: 14 residues. The DNA for the CDR3 is TGTGCCAGCAGCTTATGGTATGAGGGAACTGAAGCTTTCTTT. Translating it yields CASSLWYEGTEAFF.

The chain uses TRBV2 and TRBJ2-7; possible D gene TRBD1, 6 bases. V lost 8 bases and J 0 bases, leaving 8 bases between the germline ends. Germline loops: CDR1 SNHLY, CDR2 FYNNEI. The CDR3 runs to 12 residues. The CDR3 DNA reads TGTGCCAGCCAGGGGAACTCCTACGAGCAGTACTTC. It codes for CASQGNSYEQYF.

The genes are TRBV27 and TRBJ1-4; no clear D gene. CDR1 is MNHEY and CDR2 is SMNVEV in the germline V gene (reference sequence). The CDR3 runs 17 residues. V lost 4 bases to trimming and J lost 8 bases, with 23 bases between them. The chain's CDR3 is CASSSMPPGNYGEKLFF. DNA of the CDR3: TGTGCCAGCAGTTCCATGCCCCCGGGAAACTATGGAGAAAAACTGTTTTTT.

This chain connects TRBV3-1 (or the pseudogene TRBV3-2) to TRBJ2-3, with D possibly matching TRBD1 (5 bases). Trimming took off 4 bases at V and 6 bases at J, with 20 bases between the two ends. CDR1 and CDR2 from the germline V gene are LGHDT and YNNKEL (reference sequence). This CDR3 has 16 residues. CDR3 loop: CASSPPNRSLMDTQYF. CDR3 DNA sequence: TGTGCCAGCAGCCCCCCAAACAGGAGTCTCATGGATACGCAGTATTTT.

The chain employs TRBV19 and TRBJ2-7, with unresolved D. The CDR3 runs 15 residues. Trimming left V 10 bases short and J 5 bases short, with 24 bases between. The germline gives CDR1 LNHDA, CDR2 SQIVND (reference sequence). CDR3 in amino acids: CATLNWATYTHEQYF. The CDR3 nucleotides are TGTGCCACCCTTAATTGGGCCACCTACACCCACGAGCAGTACTTC.

CDR3 sequence (DNA): TGTGCCAGCAGCTGGAAGACAGGGGTTGATCAGCCCCAGCATTTT. Encoded protein: CASSWKTGVDQPQHF. The chain recombines TRBV7-2 with TRBJ1-5, with 8 bases identical to TRBD1. Germline CDR1 is SGHTA and CDR2 is FQGNSA. The CDR3 has 15 residues. The ends lost 4 bases at V and 5 bases at J; junction bases unmatched: 7.

The genes are TRBV11-3 and TRBJ2-1; TRBD2 aligns across 9 bases. Germline CDR1 SGHNT, CDR2 YENEEA. V shed 3 bases, J shed 6 bases, and the junction held 6 bases outside the gene matches. The CDR3 consists of 15 residues. Written as DNA, the CDR3 is TGTGCCAGCAGCTTTGGGGCGGGGGGGCTCAATGAGCAGTTCTTC. It translates to CASSFGAGGLNEQFF. The full variable domain, rest sourced from reference TRBV11-3 and TRBJ2-1, is EAGVVQSPRYKIIEKKQPVAFWCNPISGHNTLYWYLQNLGQGPELLIRYENEEAVDDSQLPKDRFSAERLKGVDSTLKIQPAELGDSAVYLCASSFGAGGLNEQFFGPGTRLTVL.

The genes are TRBV4-1 and TRBJ2-1; D gene unclear. This CDR3 has 12 amino acids. Germline loops: CDR1 MGHRA, CDR2 YSYEKL. Deletions cut 0 bases from V and 10 bases from J, with 7 bases between. CDR3 in amino acids: CASSQDRGEQFF. In nucleotides, the CDR3 is TGCGCCAGCAGCCAAGATCGAGGCGAGCAGTTCTTC.

The chain recombines TRBV3-1 (or the pseudogene TRBV3-2) with TRBJ1-2, with D perhaps TRBD1 (6 bases). Trimming removed 5 bases from V and 0 bases from J, with 16 bases in between. This CDR3 region has 16 residues. Germline CDR1 is LGHDT and CDR2 is YNNKEL (reference sequence). The CDR3 DNA follows: TGTGCCAGCAGCGCCTCGGGGGGCCCTTCTAACTATGGCTACACCTTC. The encoded protein is CASSASGGPSNYGYTF.

The V and J genes are TRBV2 and TRBJ1-6; 7 nucleotides agree with TRBD1. The CDR3 contains 16 residues. Losses at the gene ends were 1 base for V and 1 base for J; bases not matched to a gene: 1. Germline-derived CDR1 and CDR2 are SNHLY and FYNNEI. CDR3 in DNA: TGTGCCAGCAGTGAAGGCAGGGGGTCCTATAATTCACCCCTCCACTTT. This encodes CASSEGRGSYNSPLHF.

The V call is TRBV5-6, the J call TRBJ1-1; possible D gene TRBD1, 6 bases. Trimming pared 4 bases from V and 0 bases from J, leaving 13 bases between. The CDR3 has 15 amino acids. The germline V gene has CDR1 SGHDT and CDR2 YYEEEE. The CDR3 loop is CASSLDSHMNTEAFF. The CDR3 DNA reads as TGTGCCAGCAGCCTGGACAGCCACATGAACACTGAAGCTTTCTTT.

The rearrangement links TRBV15 to TRBJ1-6; 10 bases match TRBD1. The V and J ends lost 6 bases and 7 bases, in that order; junction bases with no gene match: 12. There are 17 residues in the CDR3. Germline assignment: CDR1 LNHNV and CDR2 YYDKDF (reference sequence). The CDR3 DNA follows: TGTGCCACCAGTACAAGGACAGGGGGTCGAGGAAATTCACCCCTCCACTTT. Translating gives CATSTRTGGRGNSPLHF. The full variable domain, completed using reference TRBV15 and TRBJ1-6, is DAMVIQNPRYQVTQFGKPVTLSCSQTLNHNVMYWYQQKSSQAPKLLFHYYDKDFNNEADTPDNFQSRRPNTSFCFLDIRSPGLGDTAMYLCATSTRTGGRGNSPLHFGNGTRLTVT.

V is TRBV19 and J is TRBJ2-7; the match to TRBD1 covers 11 bases. The CDR3 totals 17 residues. Germline V lookup: CDR1 LNHDA, CDR2 SQIVND (reference sequence). V lost 9 bases to trimming and J lost 2 bases; unmatched junction nucleotides: 15. CDR3 amino acids: CARRGQAEGQGAYEQYF. CDR3 DNA: TGTGCCAGACGCGGTCAAGCGGAGGGACAGGGGGCCTACGAGCAGTACTTC.

V is TRBV5-4 and J is TRBJ2-7; a possible D gene is TRBD2 (5 bases). Germline values: CDR1 SGHNT, CDR2 YYREEE (reference sequence). The CDR3 has 14 amino acids. Trimming left V 4 bases short and J 3 bases short, with 14 bases between. The CDR3 bases are TGTGCCAGCAGCGCGGGCGTGGGAAACTACGAGCAGTACTTC. It is translated as CASSAGVGNYEQYF.